The 23 T cell receptor beta chains below all came from one sample that was sequenced in a study of molecular identifiers for immune sequencing clone quantification. TCRdb re-analysed the PCR reads in MiXCR, keeping a single row per CDR3 protein. The top ten clones hold approximately 0.84% of a sample with approximately 550,000 distinct CDR3 sequences, over 20% of them seen once. The source material was naive CD8+ T cells from blood, with Jurkat cell RNA spiked in. Sample subset: FACS-sorted CD8+CD4-CCR7+CD45RA+ naive T cells. The receptors stem from a human donor in good health. Some libraries in this study had Jurkat cell RNA spiked in.

This clonotype was recorded many times. The chain has TRBV4-3 and TRBJ2-1; maybe TRBD2 (6 bases). The CDR3 length is 15 residues. Trimming shortened V by 6 bases and J by 0 bases, and 12 bases separated the two germline ends. From germline, CDR1 is LGHNA and CDR2 YSLEER. CDR3 residues: CASSQDGSSYNEQFF. CDR3 coding DNA: TGCGCCAGCAGTCAGGACGGGAGCTCCTACAATGAGCAGTTCTTC.

The chain uses TRBV2 and TRBJ1-4; D is uncertain. V lost 8 bases, J lost 6 bases, and 19 bases lay in between. Germline V CDR1 and CDR2: SNHLY, FYNNEI. This CDR3 region has 15 residues. CDR3 sequence: CASVNIDNLDEKLFF. DNA for the CDR3: TGTGCCAGCGTAAACATAGACAATTTGGATGAAAAACTGTTTTTT.

This clonotype was detected only once. The chain is built from TRBV27 and TRBJ1-6, with TRBD1 matching 8 bases. Germline CDR1 MNHEY, CDR2 SMNVEV (reference sequence). The CDR3 extends over 16 amino acids. Unmatched junction bases numbered 11, after V lost 4 bases and J lost 9 bases. CDR3 sequence (DNA): TGTGCCAGCAGTTCCCAGGGGGCGCAAGGAAGTTCACCCCTCCACTTT. Its translation: CASSSQGAQGSSPLHF.

This clonotype was observed a handful of times. A much larger clonotype is one base distant, so this may be a read error. The genes are TRBV27 and TRBJ2-3, with TRBD2 matching 13 bases. Germline CDR1 reads MNHEY; CDR2 reads SMNVEV (reference sequence). The CDR3 runs 16 residues. The J segment lost 4 bases and the V segment lost 5 bases, leaving 6 bases of the junction unmatched. The CDR3 loop is CASSQGTSGAADTQYF. For the CDR3, the DNA is TGTGCCAGCAGTCAAGGGACTAGCGGGGCCGCAGATACGCAGTATTTT.

The chain couples TRBV4-1 to TRBJ1-4; TRBD1 aligns across 12 bases. V was pared by 2 bases and J by 8 bases, with 12 bases of the junction left unmatched. The germline CDR1 and CDR2 sequences are MGHRA and YSYEKL. This CDR3 region has 18 residues. The CDR3 sequence: CASSQPPGQGALSEKLFF. The CDR3 nucleotides read TGCGCCAGCAGCCAACCTCCGGGACAGGGGGCATTAAGCGAAAAACTGTTTTTT.

V is TRBV7-3 and J is TRBJ2-1; TRBD2 matches at 15 bases. This CDR3 is built from 16 residues. Per germline, CDR1 SGHTA and CDR2 FQGTGA. The ends lost 0 bases at V and 6 bases at J; junction bases unmatched: 0. Here the CDR3 DNA reads TGTGCCAGCAGCTTAACGGGACTAGCGGGGGGCAATGAGCAGTTCTTC. Encoded protein: CASSLTGLAGGNEQFF.

The chain uses TRBV19 and TRBJ2-7, with 7 bases lining up with TRBD1. CDR1 and CDR2 (germline): LNHDA, SQIVND (reference sequence). After removal of 5 bases from V and 3 bases from J, the junction contained 10 bases not matched to a gene. This CDR3 is built from 15 residues. CDR3 sequence: CASSPESQGIYEQYF. Written as DNA, the CDR3 is TGTGCCAGTAGTCCTGAATCACAGGGGATCTACGAGCAGTACTTC. The variable domain in full, with the rest retrieved from reference TRBV19 and TRBJ2-7, is DGGITQSPKYLFRKEGQNVTLSCEQNLNHDAMYWYRQDPGQGLRLIYYSQIVNDFQKGDIAEGYSVSREKKESFPLTVTSAQKNPTAFYLCASSPESQGIYEQYFGPGTRLTVT.

This clonotype was observed a few times. V usage is TRBV11-2 and J usage is TRBJ2-5; 8 positions match TRBD2. The CDR3 runs to 15 residues. J lost 3 bases, V lost 4 bases, and 7 bases had no gene match. Per the germline V gene, CDR1 is SGHAT and CDR2 is FQNNGV. DNA of the CDR3: TGTGCCAGCAGCTCAACGGGGCGGGAGGAAGAGACCCAGTACTTC. Translated, it gives CASSSTGREEETQYF.

This clonotype occurred a few times. The chain uses TRBV24-1 and TRBJ2-1; D is perhaps TRBD1 (6 bases). V gave up 1 base and J gave up 12 bases, with 12 bases separating them. This CDR3 spans 13 amino acids. Germline V gene sequence: CDR1 KGHDR, CDR2 SFDVKD. The CDR3 DNA reads TGTGCCACCAGTGATTTTCAACAGACAGGGCAGTTCTTC. As protein: CATSDFQQTGQFF.

About this clonotype itself: Possible read error: a much larger clone is one base away. The CDR3 does not end in the conserved phenylalanine or tryptophan, so this is likely a read error. The J gene is TRBJ2-2, the V gene TRBV5-6; D not resolved. This CDR3 has 14 residues. Trimming pared 2 bases from V and 1 base from J, leaving 6 bases between. Germline V gene data show CDR1 as SGHDT and CDR2 as YYEEEE. The CDR3 DNA sequence: TGTGCCAGCAGCTTTAGGCGGAACACCGGGGAGCTGTTTTTA. It specifies CASSFRRNTGELFL.

In its sample, this clonotype was seen many times. J is TRBJ2-7 and V is TRBV15, with D possibly matching TRBD1 (6 bases). V lost 2 bases to trimming and J lost 0 bases, with 11 bases between them. CDR1 and CDR2 (germline): LNHNV, YYDKDF (reference sequence). The CDR3 is 15 amino acids. This CDR3 reads CATSRNRDTSYEQYF. DNA of the CDR3: TGTGCCACCAGCAGAAACCGGGACACCTCCTACGAGCAGTACTTC. The full variable domain, rest sourced from reference TRBV15 and TRBJ2-7, is DAMVIQNPRYQVTQFGKPVTLSCSQTLNHNVMYWYQQKSSQAPKLLFHYYDKDFNNEADTPDNFQSRRPNTSFCFLDIRSPGLGDTAMYLCATSRNRDTSYEQYFGPGTRLTVT.

This clonotype came up a few times. The chain carries TRBV2 and TRBJ1-4, with a weak D call TRBD1 (5 bases). V was cut by 4 bases and J by 6 bases, with 15 bases left in between. The germline CDR1 and CDR2 sequences are SNHLY and FYNNEI. This CDR3 has 15 residues. The CDR3 region has the DNA TGTGCCAGCAGTGGGTTGTCAGGGCCGTATGAAAAACTGTTTTTT. Its protein product is CASSGLSGPYEKLFF.

In this sample, this clonotype turned up many times. The chain is built from TRBV4-1 and TRBJ2-7; weak D call: TRBD2 (6 bases). From germline, CDR1 is MGHRA and CDR2 YSYEKL. The V and J ends lost 2 bases and 5 bases respectively, with 13 bases between them. The CDR3 runs to 14 residues. CDR3 nucleotides: TGCGCCAGCAGCCAACCGGAGGGGTATCACGAGCAGTACTTC. Protein sequence: CASSQPEGYHEQYF.

The chain carries TRBV4-3 and TRBJ1-6; D remains unclear. Germline CDR1 and CDR2: LGHNA and YSLEER. This CDR3 spans 17 amino acids. V lost 0 bases and J lost 0, with 9 bases in between. The chain's CDR3 is CASSQEEQSSYNSPLHF. The CDR3 nucleotides read TGCGCCAGCAGCCAAGAAGAGCAGAGCTCCTATAATTCACCCCTCCACTTT.

This clonotype was counted many times. The chain is built from TRBV7-9 and TRBJ2-3, with TRBD2 matching 8 bases. This CDR3 spans 16 amino acids. Germline CDR1 SEHNR, CDR2 FQNEAQ (reference sequence). With V trimmed by 1 base and J by 4 bases, 7 bases remained unmatched. This chain's CDR3 is CASSLETGGPADTQYF. In DNA form, the CDR3 reads TGTGCCAGCAGCTTAGAGACGGGGGGGCCGGCAGATACGCAGTATTTT.

About this clonotype: A much more abundant neighbour one base away suggests this may be a read error. In nucleotides, the CDR3 is TGCAGTGCTAGAGACGGACGGGCGGACACCGGGGAGCTGTTTTTT. Translation gives CSARDGRADTGELFF. The chain is built from TRBV20-1 and TRBJ2-2, with D uncertain. V lost 0 bases to trimming and J lost 3 bases, with 11 bases between them. Germline loops: CDR1 DFQATT, CDR2 SNEGSKA (reference sequence). The CDR3 loop spans 15 amino acids.

This clonotype was counted ten times or more. The chain carries TRBV7-8 and TRBJ2-3; TRBD2 matches 10 bases. CDR1 SGHVS and CDR2 FQNEAQ come from the germline V gene. The trim removed 8 bases at V and 2 bases at J, leaving 10 bases unmatched. The CDR3 extends over 16 amino acids. The CDR3, as DNA: TGTGCCAGCGGCAAAACTAGCGGGGCCGACACAGATACGCAGTATTTT. Its translation is CASGKTSGADTDTQYF.

This clonotype was recorded many times. The chain joins TRBV12-3 or TRBV12-4 to TRBJ1-1; possibly TRBD1 for D (6 bases). V gave up 5 bases and J gave up 4 bases, with 17 bases separating them. The CDR3 is 15 residues long. The CDR3 is CASSPSARGVTEAFF. In nucleotides, the CDR3 is TGTGCCAGCAGTCCTTCCGCCAGGGGAGTCACTGAAGCTTTCTTT.

In DNA form, the CDR3 reads TGTGCCAGCAGCTTAGTACAGGTGGGCACTGAAGCTTTCTTT. Translation: CASSLVQVGTEAFF. The rearrangement joins TRBV11-2 to TRBJ1-1; D is possibly TRBD1 (5 bases). CDR1 and CDR2 from the germline V gene are SGHAT and FQNNGV. Trimming took off 1 base at V and 4 bases at J, with 10 bases between the two ends. This CDR3 is 14 amino acids long.

This clonotype was seen at least ten times. This chain connects TRBV12-3 or TRBV12-4 to TRBJ2-3, with a tentative D call TRBD2 (6 bases). V lost 7 bases to trimming and J lost 4 bases, with 18 bases between them. The CDR3 runs to 15 residues. CDR3: CASTLVGGGSDTQYF. The CDR3 bases are TGTGCCAGCACTCTCGTTGGGGGAGGTTCAGATACGCAGTATTTT.

The sample holds many counts of this clonotype. Because the CDR3 is missing its conserved closing phenylalanine or tryptophan, this is likely a read error. It is unclear where the CDR3 begins or ends on the DNA, so no DNA is shown, and the CDR3 is as TCRdb lists it. The chain recombines TRBV7-9 with TRBJ1-1; no DNA check was done on the table's D call, TRBD1. Germline V gene sequence: CDR1 SEHNR, CDR2 FQNEAQ (reference sequence). The CDR3 is 11 amino acids in total, end residues counted. CDR3 in amino acids: CASSLGSGDIG.

V usage is TRBV12-3 or TRBV12-4 and J usage is TRBJ1-4, with D perhaps TRBD1 (5 bases). The V end was cut by 5 bases, the J end by 7 bases, with 23 bases between. The CDR3 runs to 17 residues. As DNA, the CDR3 is TGTGCCAGCAGTCTCGAAGAGGGGTATCCTTCGGTTGAAAAACTGTTTTTT. Protein: CASSLEEGYPSVEKLFF.

The chain links TRBV2 to TRBJ2-2; TRBD1 might be the D (6 bases). The CDR3 is made up of 14 amino acids. Per germline, CDR1 SNHLY and CDR2 FYNNEI. Trimming removed 9 bases at V and 2 bases at J, with 13 bases between. The CDR3 reads CASLGQSNTGELFF. CDR3 nucleotide sequence: TGTGCCAGTCTCGGACAGAGTAACACCGGGGAGCTGTTTTTT.